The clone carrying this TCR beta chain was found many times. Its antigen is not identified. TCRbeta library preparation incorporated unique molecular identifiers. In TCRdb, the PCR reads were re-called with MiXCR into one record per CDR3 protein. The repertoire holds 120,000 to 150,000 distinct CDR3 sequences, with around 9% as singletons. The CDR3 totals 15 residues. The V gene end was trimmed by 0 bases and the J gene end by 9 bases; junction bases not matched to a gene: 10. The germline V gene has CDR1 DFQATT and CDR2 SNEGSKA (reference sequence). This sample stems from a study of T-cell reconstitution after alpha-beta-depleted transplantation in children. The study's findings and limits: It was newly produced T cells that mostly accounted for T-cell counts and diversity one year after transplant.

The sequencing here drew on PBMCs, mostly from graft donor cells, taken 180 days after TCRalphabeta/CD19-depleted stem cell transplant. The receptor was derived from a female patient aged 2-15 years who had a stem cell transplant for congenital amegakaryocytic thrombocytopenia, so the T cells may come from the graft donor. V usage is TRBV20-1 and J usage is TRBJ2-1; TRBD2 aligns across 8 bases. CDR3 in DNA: TGCAGTGCTAGAGATGTGAGACTAGCGAAGAGTGAGCAGTTCTTC. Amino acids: CSARDVRLAKSEQFF.